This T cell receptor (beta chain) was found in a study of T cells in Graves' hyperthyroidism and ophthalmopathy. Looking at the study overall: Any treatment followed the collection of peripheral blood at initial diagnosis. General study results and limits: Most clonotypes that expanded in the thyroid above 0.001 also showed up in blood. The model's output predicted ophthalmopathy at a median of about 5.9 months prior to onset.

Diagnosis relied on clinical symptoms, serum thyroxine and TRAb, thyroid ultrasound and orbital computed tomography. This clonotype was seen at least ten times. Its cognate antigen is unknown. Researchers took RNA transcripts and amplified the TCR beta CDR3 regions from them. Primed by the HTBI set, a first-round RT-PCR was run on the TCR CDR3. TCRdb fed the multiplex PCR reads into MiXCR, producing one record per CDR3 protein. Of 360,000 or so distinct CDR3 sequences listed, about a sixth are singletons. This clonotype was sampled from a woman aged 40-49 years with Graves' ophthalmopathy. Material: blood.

CDR3 region: CASSEGGQGSTTTLHF. The CDR3, as DNA: TGTGCCAGCAGTGAAGGGGGACAGGGCTCGACGACGACCCTCCACTTT. The J gene is TRBJ1-6, the V gene TRBV6-1; 9 nucleotides match TRBD1. The V and J ends lost 1 base and 14 bases, in that order; junction bases with no gene match: 12. The germline CDR1 and CDR2 sequences are MNHNS and SASEGT. This CDR3 is 16 amino acids long.